This T cell receptor (beta chain) was captured in a study of cytomegalovirus exposure and HLA in healthy donors. Broader study findings: Highly shared sequence variants in one cluster were likely a sequencing artifact. The later analysis indicated that the majority of CMV-associated TCR beta chains appeared HLA-restricted.

In the PCR, 60 Vbeta and 13 Jbeta primers were used. The method was immunoSEQ multiplex PCR; TCRdb's version includes in-frame clones alone and lacks a portion of them. This sample yields some 80,000 clones, of which 60% to 85% are seen a single time; around 1.5% belongs to the top ten. As for this clone: No antigen is known for it.

Trimming cost V 5 bases and J 8 bases, with 9 bases left between them. Germline V gives CDR1 SQVTM, CDR2 ANQGSEA. The CDR3 spans 10 residues. The J gene is TRBJ1-1, the V gene TRBV29-1; D not resolved. Sequencing used PBMCs. The receptor was derived from a man aged 40-49 years in good health and CMV-seronegative. CDR3 nucleotide sequence: TGCAGCGTTTCGAGGGTGGAAGCTTTCTTT. This codes for CSVSRVEAFF.